The 28 T cell receptor beta chains below were found in one sample sequenced in a study of blood T cell repertoires in COVID-19. Using immunoSEQ multiplex PCR, the repertoire was profiled, and TCRdb retains in-frame clones only, with some absent. The top ten hold less than 20% of the sample, which has about 28,000 clones, over 75% seen once. Sequencing input: peripheral blood. These receptors were taken from a man between 65 and 85 years old with active COVID-19.

This clone was counted a few times. The CDR3 region is CASSLAGAGTDTQYF. DNA for the CDR3: TGTGCCAGCAGCTTAGCGGGGGCAGGCACAGATACGCAGTATTTT. The chain uses TRBV7-3 and TRBJ2-3, with D maybe TRBD2 (7 bases). Looked up from germline, CDR1 is SGHTA and CDR2 is FQGTGA. The CDR3 runs to 15 residues. V was cut by 2 bases and J by 1 base, with 10 bases left in between.

J is TRBJ2-2 and V is TRBV5-1; 8 bases map to TRBD2. This CDR3 comprises 18 residues. Germline trimming cut 4 bases from V and 4 bases from J; bases unmatched to any gene: 15. CDR1 SGHRS and CDR2 YFSETQ come from the germline V gene. CDR3 DNA sequence: TGCGCCAGCAGCCTTTTTGGAGTTAGCGGGGACGGCACCGGGGAGCTGTTTTTT. This sequence encodes CASSLFGVSGDGTGELFF.

The chain has TRBV19 and TRBJ1-6; 8 nucleotides agree with TRBD1. Per the germline V gene, CDR1 is LNHDA and CDR2 is SQIVND (reference sequence). There are 14 residues in the CDR3. J was trimmed by 9 bases and V by 6 bases; bases with no gene match: 7. CDR3 DNA sequence: TGTGCCAGTAGCCTGACAGGGGCCGGTTCACCCCTCCACTTT. Translating it yields CASSLTGAGSPLHF.

This sequence joins TRBV11-3 and TRBJ2-4; 10 bases line up with TRBD2. V lost 4 bases, J lost 0 bases, and 9 bases stayed unmatched. Germline V gene data show CDR1 as SGHNT and CDR2 as YENEEA. The CDR3 loop spans 18 amino acids. CDR3 sequence: CASSYRAGGILAKNIQYF. The CDR3 DNA sequence: TGTGCCAGCAGCTACCGAGCGGGGGGGATATTAGCCAAAAACATTCAGTACTTC.

This clone is a singleton in its sample. The chain employs TRBV5-1 and TRBJ1-2; 8 bases are a match to TRBD1. Germline V gene sequence: CDR1 SGHRS, CDR2 YFSETQ. This CDR3 is built from 14 residues. Trimming at V came to 3 bases and at J to 3 bases, leaving 4 bases not matched to a gene. The chain's CDR3 is CASSSTGGDYGYTF. CDR3 in DNA: TGCGCCAGCAGCTCTACAGGGGGGGACTATGGCTACACCTTC. The full variable domain, with the rest looked up from reference TRBV5-1 and TRBJ1-2, is KAGVTQTPRYLIKTRGQQVTLSCSPISGHRSVSWYQQTPGQGLQFLFEYFSETQRNKGNFPGRFSGRQFSNSRSEMNVSTLELGDSALYLCASSSTGGDYGYTFGSGTRLTVV.

The genes are TRBV7-9 and TRBJ2-1; D is possibly TRBD2 (6 bases). The germline V gene has CDR1 SEHNR and CDR2 FQNEAQ (reference sequence). Trimming cost V 3 bases and J 5 bases, with 17 bases left between them. The CDR3 sequence is 16 residues long. CDR3 sequence (DNA): TGTGCCAGCAGCTTCCTCGGGGGTTGGAGTGACAATGAGCAGTTCTTC. It is translated as CASSFLGGWSDNEQFF. Filled out from reference TRBV7-9 and TRBJ2-1, the complete variable domain reads DTGVSQNPRHKITKRGQNVTFRCDPISEHNRLYWYRQTLGQGPEFLTYFQNEAQLEKSRLLSDRFSAERPKGSFSTLEIQRTEQGDSAMYLCASSFLGGWSDNEQFFGPGTRLTVL.

This clone has only one observation. The chain is built from TRBV11-2 and TRBJ2-1, with no clear D. Germline CDR1 SGHAT, CDR2 FQNNGV. This CDR3 is 14 amino acids long. The V and J ends lost 6 bases and 7 bases respectively, with 16 bases between them. The CDR3 region has the DNA TGTGCCAGCAGTCCTCACCGACAAGGAAATGAGCAGTTCTTC. Translation gives CASSPHRQGNEQFF.

The V and J genes are TRBV28 and TRBJ1-2, with a possible D match to TRBD1 (5 bases). The germline CDR1 and CDR2 sequences are MDHEN and SYDVKM. This CDR3 contains 15 residues. V dropped 9 bases and J dropped 4 bases, with 21 bases sitting between them. The CDR3 spells CASSPGGGLTYGYTF. The CDR3 nucleotides are TGTGCCAGTTCCCCCGGGGGGGGACTAACCTATGGCTACACCTTC.

The chain combines TRBV29-1 with TRBJ2-6; D may be TRBD1 (5 bases). Trimming left V 2 bases short and J 1 base short, with 6 bases between. This CDR3 comprises 14 residues. CDR1 and CDR2 from the germline V gene are SQVTM and ANQGSEA. The chain's CDR3 is CSVERGSGANVLTF. CDR3 coding DNA: TGCAGCGTTGAAAGGGGATCTGGGGCCAACGTCCTGACTTTC.

V gene TRBV24-1 combines with J gene TRBJ2-1; 9 bases align to TRBD2. After removal of 5 bases from V and 2 bases from J, the junction contained 6 bases not matched to a gene. Germline V gene lookup returns CDR1 KGHDR and CDR2 SFDVKD. There are 16 residues in the CDR3. CDR3 region: CATSGSSGVTYNEQFF. DNA of the CDR3: TGTGCCACCAGTGGTTCTAGCGGGGTAACCTACAATGAGCAGTTCTTC.

CDR3 residues: CASGTRSGEQFF. CDR3 DNA: TGTGCCAGCGGTACGAGGTCGGGTGAGCAGTTCTTC. V is TRBV6-4 and J is TRBJ2-1; D gene unclear. Germline CDR1 and CDR2: MRHNA and SNTAGT. Trimming shortened V by 8 bases and J by 9 bases, and 14 bases separated the two germline ends. The CDR3 is 12 amino acids.

The chain recombines TRBV4-3 with TRBJ2-3, with D possibly TRBD2 on 6 matching bases. V was pared by 4 bases and J by 1 base, with 21 bases between. From germline, CDR1 is LGHNA and CDR2 YSLEER. This CDR3 contains 18 residues. The CDR3 region is CASSPKGGFGGGTDTQYF. The DNA of the CDR3 is TGCGCCAGCAGCCCCAAGGGCGGTTTTGGCGGGGGCACAGATACGCAGTATTTT.

The CDR3 protein is CASSLRGHQETQYF. The CDR3 coding sequence is TGCGCCAGCAGCCTCAGGGGGCATCAAGAGACCCAGTACTTC. V is TRBV5-1 and J is TRBJ2-5; 8 bases fit TRBD1. CDR1 is SGHRS and CDR2 is YFSETQ in the germline V gene. V was clipped by 4 bases and J by 2 bases; unmatched bases: 4. The CDR3 totals 14 residues.

The chain combines TRBV18 with TRBJ1-2; perhaps TRBD1 as D (5 bases). The CDR3 has 13 amino acids. V lost 2 bases to trimming and J lost 7 bases, with 11 bases between them. Germline assignment: CDR1 KGHSH and CDR2 LQKENI. This CDR3 reads CASSPVETAGYTF. In DNA, the CDR3 is TGTGCCAGCTCACCAGTAGAGACAGCTGGCTACACCTTC.

This chain connects TRBV6-5 to TRBJ2-7, with D possibly matching TRBD1 (6 bases). The CDR3 runs 15 residues. Trimming left V 6 bases short and J 2 bases short, with 17 bases between. CDR1 is MNHEY, CDR2 SVGAGI, per germline. CDR3 DNA sequence: TGTGCCAGCAGAAAATTAGACAGGAGAGCCTACGAGCAGTACTTC. It specifies CASRKLDRRAYEQYF.

The V and J genes are TRBV2 and TRBJ1-2, with unresolved D. Trimming shortened V by 1 base and J by 10 bases, and 13 bases separated the two germline ends. The CDR3 is made up of 13 amino acids. Germline CDR1 and CDR2: SNHLY and FYNNEI. CDR3 sequence reads: CASSEDPRGDYTF. CDR3 DNA: TGTGCCAGCAGTGAAGACCCTCGGGGTGACTACACCTTC.

The genes are TRBV7-9 and TRBJ2-3, with TRBD2 matching over 10 bases. V lost 5 bases and J lost 6; bases outside the gene matches: 11. CDR1 and CDR2 from the germline V gene are SEHNR and FQNEAQ (reference sequence). This CDR3 is 16 amino acids long. In DNA, the CDR3 is TGTGCCAGCAGCCCTAACCAGCGGGGGGGGGCGGATACGCAGTATTTT. This encodes CASSPNQRGGADTQYF.

V and J are TRBV10-2 and TRBJ2-1; TRBD1 agrees at 7 bases. CDR1 and CDR2 from the germline V gene are WSHSY and SAAADI. This CDR3 contains 11 residues. The V segment lost 11 bases and the J segment 7 bases; nucleotides outside the gene matches: 5. The CDR3 loop reads CALDRLNEQFF. CDR3 sequence (DNA): TGCGCCTTGGACAGGCTGAATGAGCAGTTCTTC.

The V call is TRBV7-2, the J call TRBJ2-7; no clear D. This CDR3 contains 13 residues. Germline V gives CDR1 SGHTA, CDR2 FQGNSA. V lost 4 bases and J 7 bases, leaving 14 bases between the germline ends. The CDR3 loop is CASSSRLAWEQYF. The DNA for the CDR3 is TGTGCCAGCAGCTCCCGCCTGGCATGGGAGCAGTACTTC. Together with reference TRBV7-2 and TRBJ2-7, the CDR3 gives the full variable domain: GAGVSQSPSNKVTEKGKDVELRCDPISGHTALYWYRQSLGQGLEFLIYFQGNSAPDKSGLPSDRFSAERTGGSVSTLTIQRTQQEDSAVYLCASSSRLAWEQYFGPGTRLTVT.

The chain combines TRBV6-1 with TRBJ1-5, with D perhaps matching TRBD1 (5 bases). CDR1 and CDR2 (germline): MNHNS, SASEGT. V shed 1 base and J shed 2 bases, with 12 bases lying between them. CDR3 length equals 16 residues. The CDR3 coding sequence is TGTGCCAGCAGTGAAGAACACAGGTGGGGCAATCAGCCCCAGCATTTT. Amino acid sequence: CASSEEHRWGNQPQHF.

The V call is TRBV18, the J call TRBJ1-5; a weak D match, TRBD1 (6 bases). The CDR3 has 18 residues. Germline-derived CDR1 and CDR2 are KGHSH and LQKENI. With 2 bases removed from V and 5 bases from J, the gap between germline ends came to 22 bases. The CDR3 spells CASSPSGEIYSMDQPQHF. CDR3 coding DNA: TGTGCCAGCTCACCATCAGGGGAGATTTATTCGATGGATCAGCCCCAGCATTTT.

The chain employs TRBV6-2 or TRBV6-3 and TRBJ2-3, with TRBD2 identical over 9 bases. CDR3 length: 14 amino acids. Germline trimming cut 0 bases from V and 9 bases from J; bases unmatched to any gene: 4. CDR1 is MNHEY and CDR2 is SVGEGT in the germline V gene. The CDR3 DNA is TGTGCCAGCAGTTACTCATTAGCGGGGGCAACGCAGTATTTT. It is translated as CASSYSLAGATQYF.

This chain uses TRBV25-1 with TRBJ2-7, with 7 bases fitting TRBD1. Trimming removed 3 bases from V and 4 bases from J; junction bases left unmatched: 6. The CDR3 has 14 amino acids. Germline V gene sequence: CDR1 MGHDK, CDR2 SYGVNS. The CDR3 here is CASSDRQGRYEQYF. The DNA for the CDR3 is TGTGCCAGCAGTGATCGACAGGGAAGATACGAGCAGTACTTC.

J is TRBJ2-2 and V is TRBV4-1; weak D call: TRBD1 (5 bases). Germline V CDR1 and CDR2: MGHRA, YSYEKL. V dropped 1 base and J dropped 6 bases, with 12 bases sitting between them. The CDR3 contains 15 residues. CDR3 protein: CASSQVGQGSGELFF. CDR3 nucleotides: TGCGCCAGCAGCCAAGTGGGCCAGGGATCCGGGGAGCTGTTTTTT.

V gene TRBV5-1 combines with J gene TRBJ2-3; TRBD1 might be the D (5 bases). V lost 6 bases and J 4 bases, leaving 18 bases between the germline ends. The CDR3 has 15 residues. Germline CDR1 reads SGHRS; CDR2 reads YFSETQ. The CDR3 DNA sequence: TGCGCCAGCACCAGAAGACCGACAGCTTCAGATACGCAGTATTTT. It specifies CASTRRPTASDTQYF.

The V and J genes are TRBV20-1 and TRBJ2-2; D gene ambiguous. Germline CDR1 is DFQATT and CDR2 is SNEGSKA (reference sequence). This CDR3 is built from 11 residues. The V gene lost 8 bases and the J gene lost 7 bases, with 11 bases spanning the gap. CDR3 nucleotide sequence: TGCAGTCCGTCGTCGGGCGGGGAGCTGTTTTTT. It is translated as CSPSSGGELFF.

This clone appeared a single time. The chain joins TRBV19 to TRBJ2-3; 7 bases match TRBD2. The CDR3 has 20 amino acids. Germline assignment: CDR1 LNHDA and CDR2 SQIVND (reference sequence). J gave up 0 bases and V 3 bases, and 18 bases lay outside the gene matches. The CDR3 DNA is TGTGCCAGTAGTATGGCCGGGCGACTAGCCATGACCCTTAGCACAGATACGCAGTATTTT. Residues: CASSMAGRLAMTLSTDTQYF.

The V call is TRBV5-1, the J call TRBJ1-1; 9 bases align to TRBD1. The germline V gene encodes CDR1 SGHRS and CDR2 YFSETQ. The V and J ends lost 0 bases and 0 bases, in that order; junction bases with no gene match: 9. The CDR3 runs 18 residues. CDR3 in DNA: TGCGCCAGCAGCTTGGGGACCGGGACAGGGCGCATGAACACTGAAGCTTTCTTT. It yields the protein CASSLGTGTGRMNTEAFF.